This record covers a single T cell receptor (beta chain). Its target is not known. The data were taken from a study of a mutant IDH1 vaccine in newly diagnosed glioma. Study details: Prior therapy was radiotherapy, temozolomide, or both; most received both.

Generated by immunoSEQ multiplex PCR, the TCRdb table keeps only in-frame clones and is missing some. The sample has some 95,000 clones; roughly 77% are singletons. As to time point: baseline, week 1 (first vaccination visit). Described treatment: pre-vaccination baseline after standard-of-care therapy. Study findings and constraints: Immune responses induced by the vaccine were seen in 93.3% of patients, spanning multiple MHC alleles.

This specimen was PBMCs, taken from a glioma patient treated with radiotherapy, temozolomide or both. The receptor's source is a man aged 40-49 years with glioma.

CDR3 sequence: CASTGTQRIEQYF. For the CDR3, the DNA is TGTGCCAGCACTGGGACGCAGAGGATAGAGCAGTACTTC. The chain carries TRBV2 and TRBJ2-7; the D gene could be TRBD1 or TRBD2 (5 bases each). CDR1 SNHLY and CDR2 FYNNEI come from the germline V gene. Trimming removed 7 bases from V and 7 bases from J, with 17 bases in between. This CDR3 is built from 13 residues.